The 6 T cell receptor beta chains in this list originate from one sample, sequenced in a study of shared clonotypes between healthy human individuals. Data came from immunoSEQ multiplex PCR; TCRdb stores just in-frame clones and leaves some out. The sample gives more than 2 million clones, approximately 94% of which show up once; roughly 0.13% is in the top ten. Sequencing used naive CD4+ T cells sorted from blood. Sample subset: CD45RA+ positively selected. These receptors were obtained from a man aged 18 to 29 in good health.

The V and J genes are TRBV19 and TRBJ1-2, with TRBD1 matching over 7 bases. CDR1 is LNHDA, CDR2 SQIVND, per germline (reference sequence). The CDR3 is made up of 14 amino acids. The ends lost 2 bases at V and 2 bases at J; junction bases unmatched: 2. The CDR3 here is CASSILTGNYGYTF. CDR3 sequence (DNA): TGTGCCAGTAGTATACTGACAGGGAACTATGGCTACACCTTC.

J is TRBJ1-1 and V is TRBV6-5; D unresolved. V gave up 6 bases and J gave up 1 base, with 9 bases separating them. This CDR3 comprises 13 residues. Germline loops: CDR1 MNHEY, CDR2 SVGAGI. Here the CDR3 reads CASRMSENTEAFF. The CDR3 DNA reads as TGTGCCAGCAGGATGTCTGAGAACACTGAAGCTTTCTTT.

The chain links TRBV5-1 to TRBJ1-1; D uncertain. This CDR3 has 11 amino acids. CDR1 and CDR2 from the germline V gene are SGHRS and YFSETQ. V gave up 5 bases and J gave up 4 bases, with 6 bases separating them. The CDR3 region has the DNA TGCGCCAGCAGGGATGGCACTGAAGCTTTCTTT. Protein sequence: CASRDGTEAFF.

This sequence joins TRBV6-6 and TRBJ2-3, with 8 nucleotides matching TRBD2. This CDR3 is built from 16 residues. The junction had 8 bases not matched to a gene; V was cut back by 6 bases and J by 0 bases. Germline loops: CDR1 MNHNY, CDR2 SVGAGI (reference sequence). The CDR3 coding sequence is TGTGCCAGCAGCCTTAGGACTAGCAGTAGCACAGATACGCAGTATTTT. This encodes CASSLRTSSSTDTQYF.

The chain is built from TRBV7-9 and TRBJ1-1, with D tentatively TRBD1 (5 bases). Trimming stripped 3 bases from V and 0 bases from J, with 11 bases between. This CDR3 has 15 amino acids. Germline CDR1 SEHNR, CDR2 FQNEAQ (reference sequence). This CDR3 reads CASSFGGTLNTEAFF. CDR3 nucleotides: TGTGCCAGCAGCTTCGGGGGGACGTTGAACACTGAAGCTTTCTTT.

The V and J genes are TRBV10-3 and TRBJ2-2; 7 nucleotides line up with TRBD1. Germline V gives CDR1 ENHRY, CDR2 SYGVKD. Losses at the gene ends were 5 bases for V and 5 bases for J; bases not matched to a gene: 8. This CDR3 region has 15 residues. For the CDR3, the DNA is TGTGCCATCAGTAATGCGACAGGGAGAACCGGGGAGCTGTTTTTT. Protein product: CAISNATGRTGELFF.